This TCR beta chain appears in the sequencing data of a study of blood T cell repertoires in COVID-19. As for the study in general: The origin of the acute and convalescent COVID-19 samples was the United States, Italy and Spain.

Produced via immunoSEQ multiplex PCR; TCRdb's table is partial and in-frame only. This sample carries more than 150,000 clones, about 82% of them seen once, and the ten largest clones take roughly 7%. The sequencing input was peripheral blood. The TCR comes from a man aged 50 to 60 with active or convalescent COVID-19.

Here the CDR3 reads CASSPHRQGSVSNNEQFF. CDR3 coding DNA: TGTGCCAGCAGTCCACACAGACAGGGTAGCGTTTCGAACAATGAGCAGTTCTTC. The V gene is TRBV6-2 or TRBV6-3, the J gene TRBJ2-1; 7 bases match TRBD1. The germline V gene has CDR1 MNHEY and CDR2 SVGEGT. This CDR3 has 18 residues. The V gene end was trimmed by 5 bases and the J gene end by 5 bases; junction bases not matched to a gene: 18.